A single sample is the source of the 29 T cell receptor beta chains below, sequenced in a study of cytomegalovirus exposure and HLA in healthy donors. The PCR had 60 Vbeta and 13 Jbeta primers. Profiled with immunoSEQ multiplex PCR; TCRdb holds only in-frame clones, not every one. This listing includes roughly 84,000 clones. Sequences were obtained from PBMCs. All receptors come from a man aged 50 or older in good health and CMV-seronegative.

The chain couples TRBV28 to TRBJ1-5; D is unresolved. Germline CDR1 MDHEN, CDR2 SYDVKM. The CDR3 runs 12 residues. Trimming took 3 bases from V and 9 from J, leaving 9 bases between them. In DNA form, the CDR3 reads TGTGCCAGCAGTTTGTATACAGTGCCCCAGCATTTT. Its protein is CASSLYTVPQHF.

V gene TRBV23-1 combines with J gene TRBJ1-2; a possible D gene is TRBD1 (6 bases). TRBV23-1 is an ORF for which the function is uncertain. V lost 2 bases to trimming and J lost 4 bases, with 17 bases between them. This CDR3 spans 16 amino acids. The CDR3 nucleotides are TGCGCCAGCAGTCAAACCACGGGACAAACGACCTATGGCTACACCTTC. It translates to CASSQTTGQTTYGYTF.

The chain has TRBV7-9 and TRBJ1-2; unclear D gene. Trimming left V 4 bases short and J 4 bases short, with 13 bases between. The CDR3 runs to 14 residues. The germline gives CDR1 SEHNR, CDR2 FQNEAQ (reference sequence). CDR3 bases: TGTGCCAGCAGCTACCCCCTGTCAGGCTATGGCTACACCTTC. It specifies CASSYPLSGYGYTF.

The V gene is TRBV28, the J gene TRBJ2-2; D is unresolved. The CDR3 sequence is 12 residues long. The germline V gene encodes CDR1 MDHEN and CDR2 SYDVKM. Trimming removed 5 bases at V and 4 bases at J, with 5 bases between. The CDR3 nucleotides are TGTGCCAGCAGTAGTAGCACCGGGGAGCTGTTTTTT. Protein product: CASSSSTGELFF. The complete variable domain, with remaining parts taken from reference TRBV28 and TRBJ2-2, reads DVKVTQSSRYLVKRTGEKVFLECVQDMDHENMFWYRQDPGLGLRLIYFSYDVKMKEKGDIPEGYSVSREKKERFSLILESASTNQTSMYLCASSSSTGELFFGEGSRLTVL.

The chain employs TRBV4-1 and TRBJ1-1; 9 nucleotides agree with TRBD1. With V trimmed by 1 base and J by 4 bases, 10 bases remained unmatched. The V gene's germline CDR1 is MGHRA and CDR2 YSYEKL. CDR3 size: 17 residues. The CDR3 DNA reads TGCGCCAGCAGCCAAGGCCCCGGGACAGGGCCGGGCACTGAAGCTTTCTTT. Translation: CASSQGPGTGPGTEAFF.

The chain links TRBV5-1 to TRBJ2-1; 10 bases are shared with TRBD2. V shed 7 bases, J shed 8 bases, and the junction held 9 bases outside the gene matches. The CDR3 runs to 14 residues. CDR1 SGHRS and CDR2 YFSETQ come from the germline V gene. The DNA for the CDR3 is TGCGCCAGCGGGATAGCGGGGGGAGTGGATGAGCAGTTCTTC. It encodes CASGIAGGVDEQFF.

The rearrangement uses TRBV28 and TRBJ2-7; TRBD2 matches at 10 bases. This CDR3 spans 15 amino acids. The germline gives CDR1 MDHEN, CDR2 SYDVKM. Trimming removed 7 bases from V and 2 bases from J; junction bases left unmatched: 8. DNA of the CDR3: TGTGCCAGCACCCTCTTAGCGGGGGGCGCCTACGAGCAGTACTTC. This gives the protein CASTLLAGGAYEQYF.

The J gene is TRBJ1-1, the V gene TRBV14; D remains ambiguous. The CDR3 is 13 residues long. CDR1 and CDR2 (germline): SGHDN, FVKESK. The V end was cut by 0 bases, the J end by 1 base, with 3 bases between. CDR3 protein: CASSQDRNTEAFF. Here the CDR3 DNA reads TGTGCCAGCAGCCAAGACAGGAACACTGAAGCTTTCTTT.

The chain couples TRBV18 to TRBJ2-1; 10 nucleotides agree with TRBD2. CDR1 and CDR2 (germline): KGHSH, LQKENI. The CDR3 sequence is 16 residues long. V lost 3 bases, J lost 7 bases, and 9 bases stayed unmatched. The CDR3 here is CASSPRGASGGNEQFF. DNA of the CDR3: TGTGCCAGCTCACCCCGGGGGGCTAGCGGGGGTAATGAGCAGTTCTTC.

The chain joins TRBV27 to TRBJ2-7, with D possibly TRBD1 on 5 matching bases. Germline V gives CDR1 MNHEY, CDR2 SMNVEV (reference sequence). The CDR3 loop spans 13 amino acids. V was trimmed by 2 bases and J by 1 base, leaving 6 bases between them. The CDR3 reads CASSLQGSYEQYF. The CDR3 DNA sequence: TGTGCCAGCAGTTTACAGGGATCCTACGAGCAGTACTTC.

V usage is TRBV19 and J usage is TRBJ2-1; 8 nucleotides match TRBD1. V trimming: 5 bases; J trimming: 8 bases; junction bases outside the gene matches: 8. CDR3 length: 14 amino acids. Germline assignment: CDR1 LNHDA and CDR2 SQIVND (reference sequence). The DNA of the CDR3 is TGTGCCAGTAGTGTACGACAGGGGATCGATGAGCAGTTCTTC. Amino acid sequence: CASSVRQGIDEQFF.

This chain uses TRBV4-3 with TRBJ2-2; TRBD2 matches 11 bases. The V gene's germline CDR1 is LGHNA and CDR2 YSLEER. The CDR3 has 15 amino acids. Trimming cost V 7 bases and J 4 bases; bases outside gene matches: 5. CDR3 sequence: CASKRTSGGTGELFF. CDR3 DNA sequence: TGCGCCAGCAAGCGTACTAGCGGGGGCACCGGGGAGCTGTTTTTT.

J is TRBJ2-3 and V is TRBV28; 7 positions agree with TRBD1. V dropped 7 bases and J dropped 1; count of bases not matched to a gene: 11. The CDR3 is made up of 16 amino acids. Germline V gene lookup returns CDR1 MDHEN and CDR2 SYDVKM. This CDR3 is CASTLSGGGGTDTQYF. The CDR3 DNA reads TGTGCCAGCACCCTCTCAGGGGGTGGGGGCACAGATACGCAGTATTTT.

The chain recombines TRBV18 with TRBJ1-4; TRBD1 matches 7 bases. The CDR3 is 16 amino acids. After removal of 3 bases from V and 5 bases from J, the junction contained 9 bases not matched to a gene. Germline V gives CDR1 KGHSH, CDR2 LQKENI. In nucleotides, the CDR3 is TGTGCCAGCTCACCCGACGGATCGACAGGGAATGAAAAACTGTTTTTT. It yields the protein CASSPDGSTGNEKLFF.

The chain links TRBV18 to TRBJ1-1, with TRBD1 matching 8 bases. V lost 3 bases, J lost 1 base, and 1 base stayed unmatched. CDR3 size: 14 residues. The germline gives CDR1 KGHSH, CDR2 LQKENI. The CDR3 sequence is CASSPDRANTEAFF. Written as DNA, the CDR3 is TGTGCCAGCTCACCGGACAGGGCGAACACTGAAGCTTTCTTT.

The CDR3 coding sequence is TGTGCCTGGAGGGGACAGGGGGCGCGAGATGGCTACACCTTC. Encoded protein: CAWRGQGARDGYTF. V usage is TRBV30 and J usage is TRBJ1-2; 12 nucleotides agree with TRBD1. This CDR3 contains 14 residues. The germline gives CDR1 GTSNPN, CDR2 SVGIG (reference sequence). V trimming: 3 bases; J trimming: 6 bases; junction bases outside the gene matches: 5.

The chain links TRBV5-8 to TRBJ1-6, with a weak D call TRBD1 (6 bases). V lost 3 bases and J 13 bases, leaving 14 bases between the germline ends. The germline V gene has CDR1 SGHTS and CDR2 YDEGEE. The CDR3 contains 13 residues. In DNA, the CDR3 is TGTGCCAGCAGCTGGGGGGGCTCTGGGCCCCTCCACTTT. Translated: CASSWGGSGPLHF. Looking up the rest from reference TRBV5-8 and TRBJ1-6 gives the full variable domain: EAGVTQSPTHLIKTRGQQATLRCSPISGHTSVYWYQQALGLGLQFLLWYDEGEERNRGNFPPRFSGRQFPNYSSELNVNALELEDSALYLCASSWGGSGPLHFGNGTRLTVT.

The J gene is TRBJ1-1, the V gene TRBV6-1; TRBD1 matches at 8 bases. Germline-derived CDR1 and CDR2 are MNHNS and SASEGT. J gave up 5 bases and V 6 bases, and 5 bases lay outside the gene matches. The CDR3 is made up of 13 amino acids. This chain's CDR3 is CASSQDRDTEAFF. CDR3 DNA: TGTGCCAGCAGCCAGGACAGGGATACTGAAGCTTTCTTT.

The chain employs TRBV6-5 and TRBJ1-2; D might be TRBD1 (5 bases). Deletions cut 6 bases from V and 4 bases from J, with 15 bases between. This CDR3 has 14 amino acids. The germline gives CDR1 MNHEY, CDR2 SVGAGI. For the CDR3, the DNA is TGTGCCAGCAGGCCGACAGCTAGGGGCTATGGCTACACCTTC. Protein product: CASRPTARGYGYTF.

The rearrangement links TRBV18 to TRBJ1-2; D is possibly TRBD1 (5 bases). The germline V gene encodes CDR1 KGHSH and CDR2 LQKENI. The ends were cut back, 3 bases at V and 2 bases at J, with 13 bases in the middle. The CDR3 runs 15 residues. CDR3 sequence reads: CASSPGTHRNYGYTF. The DNA of the CDR3 is TGTGCCAGCTCACCCGGGACTCACCGAAACTATGGCTACACCTTC.

The chain joins TRBV25-1 to TRBJ1-4; D perhaps matches TRBD1 (5 bases). The CDR3 runs to 16 residues. V dropped 1 base and J dropped 7 bases, with 16 bases sitting between them. CDR1 is MGHDK, CDR2 SYGVNS, per germline. Written as DNA, the CDR3 is TGTGCCAGCAGTGAATGGAGGGCAGGGCAGGGTGAAAAACTGTTTTTT. It translates to CASSEWRAGQGEKLFF.

This chain connects TRBV15 to TRBJ1-5; D is ambiguous. Per the germline V gene, CDR1 is LNHNV and CDR2 is YYDKDF (reference sequence). Trimming removed 6 bases at V and 2 bases at J, with 11 bases between. This CDR3 has 14 residues. The CDR3, as DNA: TGTGCCACCAGTAACCCCGGGGGCAATCAGCCCCAGCATTTT. Protein sequence: CATSNPGGNQPQHF.

The chain joins TRBV10-3 to TRBJ2-7, with D perhaps TRBD2 (5 bases). The CDR3 runs to 16 residues. Looked up from germline, CDR1 is ENHRY and CDR2 is SYGVKD. Trimming stripped 3 bases from V and 3 bases from J, with 18 bases between. Here the CDR3 DNA reads TGTGCCATCAGTGACCCGACAACTAGTTCCCTCTACGAGCAGTACTTC. It codes for CAISDPTTSSLYEQYF.

The V and J genes are TRBV12-5 and TRBJ1-1; 7 bases line up with TRBD1. V trimming: 6 bases; J trimming: 6 bases; junction bases outside the gene matches: 10. CDR3 size: 14 residues. Germline V lookup: CDR1 LGHNT, CDR2 FRNRAP. The CDR3 nucleotides are TGTGCTAGTGGGTCCGGGACAGTTTTCTCTGAAGCTTTCTTT. Residues: CASGSGTVFSEAFF.

The V and J genes are TRBV2 and TRBJ1-2; maybe TRBD1 (6 bases). This CDR3 is 15 amino acids long. The germline gives CDR1 SNHLY, CDR2 FYNNEI. With 3 bases removed from V and 5 bases from J, the gap between germline ends came to 16 bases. Here the CDR3 reads CASSDLVGQGYGYTF. The DNA for the CDR3 is TGTGCCAGCAGTGACTTGGTGGGGCAGGGGTATGGCTACACCTTC.

The chain recombines TRBV5-1 with TRBJ2-7; 10 bases are shared with TRBD2. The germline V gene encodes CDR1 SGHRS and CDR2 YFSETQ. Trimming took 2 bases from V and 7 from J; bases not matched to a gene: 12. The CDR3 has 16 amino acids. CDR3 loop: CASSFEIGTSVKEQYF. The CDR3 coding sequence is TGCGCCAGCAGCTTTGAGATCGGGACTAGCGTAAAGGAGCAGTACTTC. The full variable domain, completed using reference TRBV5-1 and TRBJ2-7, is KAGVTQTPRYLIKTRGQQVTLSCSPISGHRSVSWYQQTPGQGLQFLFEYFSETQRNKGNFPGRFSGRQFSNSRSEMNVSTLELGDSALYLCASSFEIGTSVKEQYFGPGTRLTVT.

As concerns this clone: In the same sample, other DNA sequences code for this CDR3. J is TRBJ1-1 and V is TRBV5-4; D perhaps matches TRBD1 (6 bases). Germline values: CDR1 SGHNT, CDR2 YYREEE (reference sequence). The CDR3 runs 15 residues. The ends were cut back, 3 bases at V and 3 bases at J, with 15 bases in the middle. CDR3 sequence: CASSSGDRGYTEAFF. The CDR3 DNA reads TGTGCCAGCAGCTCAGGCGATAGGGGGTACACTGAAGCTTTCTTT.

The chain employs TRBV7-3 and TRBJ2-7, with D possibly matching TRBD2 (5 bases). Trimming cost V 1 base and J 2 bases, with 9 bases left between them. Germline values: CDR1 SGHTA, CDR2 FQGTGA. The CDR3 totals 14 residues. The CDR3 region is CASSLSGQTYEQYF. The CDR3 DNA reads TGTGCCAGCAGCTTAAGCGGGCAGACCTACGAGCAGTACTTC.

The CDR3 reads CASSQEAQAKHTDTQYF. CDR3 nucleotides: TGTGCCAGCAGCCAAGAGGCGCAGGCCAAACACACAGATACGCAGTATTTT. The genes are TRBV4-2 and TRBJ2-3; no clear D. Germline values: CDR1 LGHNA, CDR2 YNFKEQ. The CDR3 is 17 residues long. V lost 0 bases and J 2 bases, leaving 15 bases between the germline ends.